Following are 3 T cell receptor beta chains from one sample sequenced in a study of early T cells in non-severe SARS-CoV-2 infection. One entry per CDR3 protein results from TCRdb running MiXCR on the 5' RACE reads. The data contain about 60,000 distinct CDR3 sequences, approximately 8.3% of them seen just once; the ten biggest clones take up about 3.5%. Sequencing used whole blood. The receptors stem from an adult who was a healthcare worker with PCR-confirmed SARS-CoV-2 infection or an uninfected control (not recorded which).

The rearrangement uses TRBV18 and TRBJ2-6; the D is unclear. The CDR3 runs 12 residues. V shed 10 bases and J shed 1 base, with 5 bases lying between them. Germline loops: CDR1 KGHSH, CDR2 LQKENI. This CDR3 is CATGSGANVLTF. CDR3 bases: TGTGCCACCGGGTCTGGGGCCAACGTCCTGACTTTC.

This clonotype was seen many times. At one end the junction does not follow the germline gene, possibly because of a read error. This rearrangement joins TRBV4-1 to TRBJ2-3; D is unresolved. The CDR3 spans 9 residues. Per the germline V gene, CDR1 is MGHRA and CDR2 is YSYEKL. The CDR3 coding sequence is TGCGCCAGCAGCCTGGGCCCCAAGTTT. This sequence encodes CASSLGPKF.

This clonotype was seen only a few times. The J gene is TRBJ2-7, the V gene TRBV11-2, with 7 bases matching TRBD2. V was pared by 1 base and J by 4 bases, with 4 bases of the junction left unmatched. The CDR3 is made up of 14 amino acids. CDR1 SGHAT and CDR2 FQNNGV come from the germline V gene. CDR3 residues: CASSLGLALYEQYF. Here the CDR3 DNA reads TGTGCCAGCAGCTTAGGACTAGCCCTTTACGAGCAGTACTTC.